The rows below give T cell receptor beta chains drawn from one sample of a study of blood T cells in healthy people across ages. TCRdb reanalysed the 5' RACE reads using MiXCR and keeps one entry per CDR3 protein. Found here are some 1,500,000 distinct CDR3 sequences, approximately 42% of them singletons; the top ten hold just over 4%. Sequencing was done on a sample of blood. The receptors originated from a woman aged 18 to 35 in good health. CDR3s include the opening cysteine and the closing phenylalanine or tryptophan. A D gene is named only where the DNA matches it firmly. The size entry is marked missing in some rows and otherwise reads once, few, many or a size class.

CAWSRTSDEQFF | TGTGCCTGGAGTCGGACGAGCGATGAGCAGTTCTTC | TRBJ2-1 | 12 | TRBV30 | NA | NA
CSARFPGHGGIYEQYF | TGCAGTGCTAGGTTCCCGGGACACGGGGGGATATACGAGCAGTACTTC | TRBJ2-7 | 16 | TRBV20-1 | NA | NA
CSAPVRTGGMGETQYF | TGCAGCGCTCCTGTCCGGACAGGGGGAATGGGAGAGACCCAGTACTTC | TRBJ2-5 | 16 | TRBV29-1 | TRBD1 | NA
CATSRPAKEDYTF | TGTGCCACCAGCAGACCGGCCAAGGAGGACTACACCTTC | TRBJ1-2 | 13 | TRBV15 | NA | NA
CSVGDTGELFF | TGCAGCGTTGGAGACACCGGGGAGCTGTTTTTT | TRBJ2-2 | 11 | TRBV29-1 | NA | many
CASSDNEQYF | TGCGCCAGCAGTGATAACGAGCAGTACTTC | TRBJ2-7 | 10 | TRBV10-2 | NA | NA
CASSPSDRGQGNTEAFF | TGTGCCAGCAGTCCCTCGGACAGGGGGCAGGGGAACACTGAAGCTTTCTTT | TRBJ1-1 | 17 | TRBV6-6 | TRBD1 | NA
CASSHTGENQPQHF | TGTGCCAGCAGTCATACAGGGGAAAATCAGCCCCAGCATTTT | TRBJ1-5 | 14 | TRBV6-2/TRBV6-3 | TRBD1 | few
CASSQVGGAGYGYTF | TGCGCCAGCAGCCAGGTGGGGGGCGCGGGCTATGGCTACACCTTC | TRBJ1-2 | 15 | TRBV4-3 | NA | NA
CASSFFGRAADTQYF | TGTGCCAGCAGCTTCTTCGGGAGGGCCGCAGATACGCAGTATTTT | TRBJ2-3 | 15 | TRBV7-2 | TRBD2 | few
CASSQRVRGTSATGELFF | TGTGCCAGCAGCCAAAGGGTGCGCGGGACTAGCGCGACCGGGGAGCTGTTTTTT | TRBJ2-2 | 18 | TRBV14 | TRBD2 | NA
CASSLLARNEQFF | TGTGCCAGCAGCTTGTTAGCGCGCAATGAGCAGTTCTTC | TRBJ2-1 | 13 | TRBV7-8 | NA | many
CAWRGVAKNIQYF | TGTGCCTGGAGGGGGGTAGCCAAAAACATTCAGTACTTC | TRBJ2-4 | 13 | TRBV30 | NA | few